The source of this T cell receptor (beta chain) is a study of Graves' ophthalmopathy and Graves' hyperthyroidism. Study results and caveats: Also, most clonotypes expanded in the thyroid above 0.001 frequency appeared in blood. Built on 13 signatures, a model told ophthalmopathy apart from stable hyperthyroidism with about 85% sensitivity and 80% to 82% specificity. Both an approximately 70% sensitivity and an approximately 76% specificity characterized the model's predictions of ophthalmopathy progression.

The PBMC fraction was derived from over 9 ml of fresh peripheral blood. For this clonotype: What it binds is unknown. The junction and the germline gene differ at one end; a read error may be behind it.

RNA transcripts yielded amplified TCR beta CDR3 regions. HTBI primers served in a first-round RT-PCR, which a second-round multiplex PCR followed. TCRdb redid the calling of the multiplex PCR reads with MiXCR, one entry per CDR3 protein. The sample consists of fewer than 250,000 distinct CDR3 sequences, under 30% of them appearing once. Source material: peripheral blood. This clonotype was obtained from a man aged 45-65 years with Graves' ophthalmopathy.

The CDR3 protein is CASSLGGGGSTGGLFF. CDR3 DNA: TGTGCCAGCAGCTTAGGAGGCGGAGGGTCCACCGGGGGGCTGTTTTTT. J is TRBJ2-2 and V is TRBV11-2; D might be TRBD2 (6 bases). The CDR3 runs to 16 residues. Germline CDR1 is SGHAT and CDR2 is FQNNGV. Complete variable domain (other parts from reference TRBV11-2 and TRBJ2-2): EAGVAQSPRYKIIEKRQSVAFWCNPISGHATLYWYQQILGQGPKLLIQFQNNGVVDDSQLPKDRFSAERLKGVDSTLKIQPAKLEDSAVYLCASSLGGGGSTGGLFFGEGSRLTVL.